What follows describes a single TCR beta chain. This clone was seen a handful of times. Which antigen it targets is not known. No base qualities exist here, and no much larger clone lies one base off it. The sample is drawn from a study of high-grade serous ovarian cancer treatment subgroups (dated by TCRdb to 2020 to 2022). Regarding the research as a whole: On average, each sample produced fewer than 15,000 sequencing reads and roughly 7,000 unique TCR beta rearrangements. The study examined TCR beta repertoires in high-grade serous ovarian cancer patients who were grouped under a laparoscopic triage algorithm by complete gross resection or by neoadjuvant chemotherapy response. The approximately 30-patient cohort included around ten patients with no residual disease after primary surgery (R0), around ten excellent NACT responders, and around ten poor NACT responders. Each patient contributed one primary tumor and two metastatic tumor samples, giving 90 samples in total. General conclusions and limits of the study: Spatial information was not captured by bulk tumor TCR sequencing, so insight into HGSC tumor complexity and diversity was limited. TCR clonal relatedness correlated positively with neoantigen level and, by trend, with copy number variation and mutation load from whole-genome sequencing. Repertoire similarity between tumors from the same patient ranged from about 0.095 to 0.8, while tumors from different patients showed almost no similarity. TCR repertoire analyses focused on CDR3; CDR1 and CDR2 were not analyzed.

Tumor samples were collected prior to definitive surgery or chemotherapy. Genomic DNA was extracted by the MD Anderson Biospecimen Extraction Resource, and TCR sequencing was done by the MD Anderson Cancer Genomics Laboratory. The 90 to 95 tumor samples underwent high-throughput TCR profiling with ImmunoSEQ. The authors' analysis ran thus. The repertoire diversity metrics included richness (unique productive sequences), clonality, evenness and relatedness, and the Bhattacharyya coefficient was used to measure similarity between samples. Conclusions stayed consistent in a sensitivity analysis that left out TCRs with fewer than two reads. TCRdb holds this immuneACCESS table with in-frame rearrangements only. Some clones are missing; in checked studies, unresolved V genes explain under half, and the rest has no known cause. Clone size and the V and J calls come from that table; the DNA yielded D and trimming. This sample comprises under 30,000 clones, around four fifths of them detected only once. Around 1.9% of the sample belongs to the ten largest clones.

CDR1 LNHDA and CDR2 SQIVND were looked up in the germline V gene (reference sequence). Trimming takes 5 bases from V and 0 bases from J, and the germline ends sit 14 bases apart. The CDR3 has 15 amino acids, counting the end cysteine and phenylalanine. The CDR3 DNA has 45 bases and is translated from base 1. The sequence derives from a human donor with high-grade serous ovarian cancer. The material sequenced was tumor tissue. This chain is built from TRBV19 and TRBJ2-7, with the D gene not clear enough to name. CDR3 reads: CASSPNHRSSYEQYF. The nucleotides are TGTGCCAGTAGTCCCAACCATAGGAGCTCCTACGAGCAGTACTTC.